Listed here is a single T cell receptor (beta chain). The data belong to a study of blood T cell repertoires in COVID-19. Study background: Some COVID-19 samples were acute and others convalescent; all came from the United States, Italy and Spain. PBMCs, B-cell-depleted T cells, or T cells were the source of the cDNA or gDNA that made up the material.

Authors' processing steps: For nucleated cells, counts were estimated from reference gene primer amplification. TCRdb keeps only in-frame clones here, not all; method: immunoSEQ multiplex PCR. The V and J calls and clone size were taken over from that table, and D and trimming were inferred from the DNA. The data contain 250,000 to 400,000 clones, around 88% of them singletons. Looked up from germline, CDR1 is MGHDK and CDR2 is SYGVNS. The CDR3 has 11 amino acids. V lost 6 bases to trimming and J lost 10 bases, with 12 bases between them. The V call is TRBV25-1, the J call TRBJ1-1; TRBD1 is a possible D gene (5 bases). Input material: peripheral blood. The sequence was obtained from a woman aged 25 to 39 with COVID-19, enrolled during active disease. Written as DNA, the CDR3 is TGTGCCAGCAGAGGGGCAGGGCGAGCTTTCTTT. Its translation: CASRGAGRAFF. Using reference TRBV25-1 and TRBJ1-1 for the parts outside the CDR3, the full variable domain is EADIYQTPRYLVIGTGKKITLECSQTMGHDKMYWYQQDPGMELHLIHYSYGVNSTEKGDLSSESTVSRIRTEHFPLTLESARPSHTSQYLCASRGAGRAFFGQGTRLTVV.